Listed here are 5 T cell receptor beta chains from one sample, sequenced in a study of T-cell reconstitution after alpha-beta-depleted transplantation in children. As it was prepared, the TCRbeta library received unique molecular identifiers. TCRdb recomputed calls from the PCR reads with MiXCR, one row per CDR3 protein. Counted here are hundreds of thousands of distinct CDR3 sequences, roughly 13% occurring once; the ten biggest clones make up 2.2%. This specimen was PBMCs, mostly from graft donor cells, taken 360 days after TCRalphabeta/CD19-depleted stem cell transplant. Receptors originate from a male patient under 18 who had a stem cell transplant for acute myeloid leukemia, so the T cells may come from the graft donor.

In this sample, this clonotype turned up many times. V gene TRBV7-2 combines with J gene TRBJ2-1, with TRBD1 as a possible D gene (6 bases). Per the germline V gene, CDR1 is SGHTA and CDR2 is FQGNSA. This CDR3 region has 12 residues. Trimming stripped 4 bases from V and 7 bases from J, with 8 bases between. Written as DNA, the CDR3 is TGTGCCAGCAGCTCACAGGGTAATGAGCAGTTCTTC. Translated, it gives CASSSQGNEQFF.

The CDR3: CASSLGTASSYEQYF. The CDR3 region has the DNA TGCGCCAGCAGCCTCGGGACAGCTAGTTCCTACGAGCAGTACTTC. The V gene is TRBV5-1, the J gene TRBJ2-7; 7 nucleotides align to TRBD1. The germline V gene encodes CDR1 SGHRS and CDR2 YFSETQ. J was trimmed by 1 base and V by 4 bases; bases with no gene match: 8. The CDR3 runs to 15 residues.

The chain has TRBV28 and TRBJ2-7; no clear D gene. V lost 3 bases, J lost 6 bases, and 18 bases lay in between. Germline V gene lookup returns CDR1 MDHEN and CDR2 SYDVKM. The CDR3 totals 15 residues. This CDR3 reads CASSFLPESRSEQYF. For the CDR3, the DNA is TGTGCCAGCAGTTTCCTGCCCGAGTCTCGATCCGAGCAGTACTTC.

The chain has TRBV6-2 or TRBV6-3 and TRBJ2-2, with 13 bases aligning to TRBD2. In germline, CDR1 is MNHEY, CDR2 SVGEGT. The V segment lost 8 bases and the J segment 4 bases; nucleotides outside the gene matches: 4. CDR3 length: 15 amino acids. The CDR3 sequence is CASGRTSGSTGELFF. CDR3 DNA sequence: TGTGCCAGCGGGAGGACTAGCGGGAGCACCGGGGAGCTGTTTTTT.

This chain links TRBV28 with TRBJ2-3; a possible D gene is TRBD2 (5 bases). Trimming removed 2 bases at V and 2 bases at J, with 11 bases between. CDR1 and CDR2 from the germline V gene are MDHEN and SYDVKM. The CDR3 loop spans 15 amino acids. Here the CDR3 DNA reads TGTGCCAGCAGTTTACGTGTGCGGGTCACAGATACGCAGTATTTT. It specifies CASSLRVRVTDTQYF.